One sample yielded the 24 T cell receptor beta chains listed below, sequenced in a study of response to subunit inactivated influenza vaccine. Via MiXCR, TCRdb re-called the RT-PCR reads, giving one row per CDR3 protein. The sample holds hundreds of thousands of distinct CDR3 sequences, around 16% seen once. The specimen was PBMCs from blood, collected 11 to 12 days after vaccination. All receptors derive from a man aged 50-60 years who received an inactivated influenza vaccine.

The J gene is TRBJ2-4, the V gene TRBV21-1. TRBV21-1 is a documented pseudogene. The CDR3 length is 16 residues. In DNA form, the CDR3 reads TGTGCCAGCAGCGACGAAGGAAGGAAGACCAAAAACATTCAGTACTTC. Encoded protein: CASSDEGRKTKNIQYF.

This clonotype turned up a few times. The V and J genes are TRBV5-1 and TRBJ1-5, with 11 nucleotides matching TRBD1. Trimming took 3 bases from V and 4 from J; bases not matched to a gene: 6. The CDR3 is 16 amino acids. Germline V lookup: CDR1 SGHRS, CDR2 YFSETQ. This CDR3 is CASSSGTGGQNQPQHF. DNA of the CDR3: TGCGCCAGCAGCTCGGGGACAGGGGGACAGAATCAGCCCCAGCATTTT. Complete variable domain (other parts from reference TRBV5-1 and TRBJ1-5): KAGVTQTPRYLIKTRGQQVTLSCSPISGHRSVSWYQQTPGQGLQFLFEYFSETQRNKGNFPGRFSGRQFSNSRSEMNVSTLELGDSALYLCASSSGTGGQNQPQHFGDGTRLSIL.

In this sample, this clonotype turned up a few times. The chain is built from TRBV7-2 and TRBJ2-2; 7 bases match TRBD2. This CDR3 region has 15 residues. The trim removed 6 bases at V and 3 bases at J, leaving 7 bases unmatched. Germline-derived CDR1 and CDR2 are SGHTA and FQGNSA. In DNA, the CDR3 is TGTGCCAGCAGTTCAAGCGGGGTCTACACCGGGGAGCTGTTTTTT. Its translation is CASSSSGVYTGELFF.

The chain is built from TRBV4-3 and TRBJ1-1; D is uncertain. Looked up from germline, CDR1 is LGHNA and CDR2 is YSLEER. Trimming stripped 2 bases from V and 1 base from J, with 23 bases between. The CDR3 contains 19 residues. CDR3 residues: CASSQCVASTGDQNTEAFF. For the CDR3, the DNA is TGCGCCAGCAGCCAATGTGTCGCATCGACTGGAGACCAGAACACTGAAGCTTTCTTT.

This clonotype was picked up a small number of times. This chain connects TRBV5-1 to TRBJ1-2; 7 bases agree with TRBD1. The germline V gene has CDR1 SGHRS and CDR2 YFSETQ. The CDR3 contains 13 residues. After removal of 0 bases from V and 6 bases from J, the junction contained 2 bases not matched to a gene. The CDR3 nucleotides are TGCGCCAGCAGCTTGGAAGGGGGCAATGGCTACACCTTC. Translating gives CASSLEGGNGYTF. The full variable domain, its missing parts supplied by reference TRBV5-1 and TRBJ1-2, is KAGVTQTPRYLIKTRGQQVTLSCSPISGHRSVSWYQQTPGQGLQFLFEYFSETQRNKGNFPGRFSGRQFSNSRSEMNVSTLELGDSALYLCASSLEGGNGYTFGSGTRLTVV.

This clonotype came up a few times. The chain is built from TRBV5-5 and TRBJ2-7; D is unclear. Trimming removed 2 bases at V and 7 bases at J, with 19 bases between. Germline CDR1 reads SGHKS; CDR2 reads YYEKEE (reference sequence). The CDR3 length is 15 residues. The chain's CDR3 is CASSFTPRSKREQYF. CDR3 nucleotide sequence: TGTGCCAGCAGCTTTACTCCCCGCTCCAAGAGGGAGCAGTACTTC.

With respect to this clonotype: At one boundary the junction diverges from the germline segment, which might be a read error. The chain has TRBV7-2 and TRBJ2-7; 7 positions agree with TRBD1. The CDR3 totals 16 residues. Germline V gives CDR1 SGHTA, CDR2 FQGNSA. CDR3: CASSLASVRQGYEQYF. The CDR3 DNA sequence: TGTGCCAGCAGCCTAGCCTCCGTGAGACAGGGCTACGAGCAGTACTTC.

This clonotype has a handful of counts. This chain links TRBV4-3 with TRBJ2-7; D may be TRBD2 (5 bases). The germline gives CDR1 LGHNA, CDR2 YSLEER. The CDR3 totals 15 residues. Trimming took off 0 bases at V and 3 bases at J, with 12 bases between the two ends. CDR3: CASSQDSVSSYEQYF. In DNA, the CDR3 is TGCGCCAGCAGCCAAGATAGCGTGTCTAGCTACGAGCAGTACTTC.

CDR3 nucleotide sequence: TGCGCCAGCAGCCCGGGGACTAGCGGCGCTAACAATGAGCAGTTCTTC. Translated: CASSPGTSGANNEQFF. J is TRBJ2-1 and V is TRBV4-3, with 11 nucleotides matching TRBD2. The CDR3 covers 16 residues. CDR1 LGHNA and CDR2 YSLEER come from the germline V gene. V gave up 4 bases and J gave up 5 bases; unmatched junction bases: 7.

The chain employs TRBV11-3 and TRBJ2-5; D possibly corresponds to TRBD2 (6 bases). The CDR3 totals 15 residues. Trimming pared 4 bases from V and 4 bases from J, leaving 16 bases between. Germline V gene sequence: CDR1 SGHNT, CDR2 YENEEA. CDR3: CASSSGLASSETQYF. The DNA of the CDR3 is TGTGCCAGCAGCTCCGGTCTAGCGTCGTCAGAGACCCAGTACTTC.

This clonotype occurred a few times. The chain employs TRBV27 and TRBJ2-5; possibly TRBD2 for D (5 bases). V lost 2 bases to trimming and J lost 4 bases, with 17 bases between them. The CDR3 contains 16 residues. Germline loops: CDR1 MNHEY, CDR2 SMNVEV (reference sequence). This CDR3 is CASSLRPLEGVETQYF. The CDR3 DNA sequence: TGTGCCAGCAGTTTACGGCCCCTAGAGGGAGTAGAGACCCAGTACTTC.

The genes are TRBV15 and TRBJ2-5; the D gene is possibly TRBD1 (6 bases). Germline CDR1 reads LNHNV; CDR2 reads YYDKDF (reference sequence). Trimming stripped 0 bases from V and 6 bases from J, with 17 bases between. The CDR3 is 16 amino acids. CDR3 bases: TGTGCCACCAGCAGAGATTTAAAGGATAGGGGGAAGACCCAGTACTTC. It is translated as CATSRDLKDRGKTQYF. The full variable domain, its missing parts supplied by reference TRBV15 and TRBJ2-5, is DAMVIQNPRYQVTQFGKPVTLSCSQTLNHNVMYWYQQKSSQAPKLLFHYYDKDFNNEADTPDNFQSRRPNTSFCFLDIRSPGLGDTAMYLCATSRDLKDRGKTQYFGPGTRLLVL.

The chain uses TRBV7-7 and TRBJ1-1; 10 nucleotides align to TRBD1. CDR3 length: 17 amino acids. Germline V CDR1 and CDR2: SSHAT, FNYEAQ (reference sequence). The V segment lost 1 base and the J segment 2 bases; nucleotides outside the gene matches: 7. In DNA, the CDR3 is TGTGCCAGCAGCTTAGTCCCATGGACAGGGGGAAACACTGAAGCTTTCTTT. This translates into CASSLVPWTGGNTEAFF.

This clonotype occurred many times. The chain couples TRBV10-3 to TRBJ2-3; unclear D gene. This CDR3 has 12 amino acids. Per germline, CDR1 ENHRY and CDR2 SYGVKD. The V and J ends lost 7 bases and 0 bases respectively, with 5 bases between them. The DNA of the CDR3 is TGTGCCATCAAGACTAGCACAGATACGCAGTATTTT. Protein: CAIKTSTDTQYF.

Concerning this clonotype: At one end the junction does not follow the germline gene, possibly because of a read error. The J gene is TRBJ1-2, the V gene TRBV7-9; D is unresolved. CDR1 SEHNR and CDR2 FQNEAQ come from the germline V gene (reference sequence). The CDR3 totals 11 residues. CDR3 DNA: TGTGCCAGCAGCCAGACGGACTCTTCCGTCTTC. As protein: CASSQTDSSVF. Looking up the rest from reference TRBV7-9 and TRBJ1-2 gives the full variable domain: DTGVSQNPRHKITKRGQNVTFRCDPISEHNRLYWYRQTLGQGPEFLTYFQNEAQLEKSRLLSDRFSAERPKGSFSTLEIQRTEQGDSAMYLCASSQTDSSVFGSGTRLTVV.

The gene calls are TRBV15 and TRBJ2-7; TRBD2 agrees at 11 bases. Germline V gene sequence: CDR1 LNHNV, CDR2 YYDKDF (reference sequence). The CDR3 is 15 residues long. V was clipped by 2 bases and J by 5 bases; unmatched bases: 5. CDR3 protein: CATSRQLAGEHEQYF. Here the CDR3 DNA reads TGTGCCACCAGCAGACAACTAGCGGGAGAACACGAGCAGTACTTC.

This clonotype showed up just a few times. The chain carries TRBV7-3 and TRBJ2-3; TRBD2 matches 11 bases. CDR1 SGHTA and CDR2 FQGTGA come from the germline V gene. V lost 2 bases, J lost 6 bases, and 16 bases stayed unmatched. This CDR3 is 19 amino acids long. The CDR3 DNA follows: TGTGCCAGCAGCTTACGGGGGATCCGTAGCGGGAGGGCCCAGGATACGCAGTATTTT. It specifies CASSLRGIRSGRAQDTQYF.

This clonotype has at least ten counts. CDR3 nucleotides: TGCGCCAGCAGCCCCGGGGGGCCAACAGATACGCAGTATTTT. The encoded protein is CASSPGGPTDTQYF. The chain combines TRBV5-1 with TRBJ2-3; tentative D call: TRBD2 (7 bases). The CDR3 totals 14 residues. V lost 4 bases, J lost 3 bases, and 12 bases lay in between. Per germline, CDR1 SGHRS and CDR2 YFSETQ.

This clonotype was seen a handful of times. CDR3 sequence (DNA): TGCGCCAGCAGCCACCTTCTCCCGGGACAGGGATCAGAGACCCAGTACTTC. This gives the protein CASSHLLPGQGSETQYF. The chain joins TRBV4-3 to TRBJ2-5, with 9 bases aligning to TRBD1. Germline assignment: CDR1 LGHNA and CDR2 YSLEER. The CDR3 consists of 17 residues. The junction had 12 bases not matched to a gene; V was cut back by 3 bases and J by 4 bases.

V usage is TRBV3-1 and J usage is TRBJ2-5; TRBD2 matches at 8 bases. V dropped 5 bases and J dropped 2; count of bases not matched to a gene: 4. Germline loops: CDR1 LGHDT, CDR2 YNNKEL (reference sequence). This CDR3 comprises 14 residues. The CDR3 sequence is CASSALADQETQYF. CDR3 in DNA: TGTGCCAGCAGCGCACTAGCGGATCAAGAGACCCAGTACTTC.

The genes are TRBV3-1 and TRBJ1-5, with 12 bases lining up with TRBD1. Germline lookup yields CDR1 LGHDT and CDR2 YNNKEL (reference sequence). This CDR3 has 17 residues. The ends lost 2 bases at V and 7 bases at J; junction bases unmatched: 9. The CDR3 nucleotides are TGTGCCAGCAGCCAAACGGGACAGGGGGCACGTCGACAGCCCCAGCATTTT. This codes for CASSQTGQGARRQPQHF.

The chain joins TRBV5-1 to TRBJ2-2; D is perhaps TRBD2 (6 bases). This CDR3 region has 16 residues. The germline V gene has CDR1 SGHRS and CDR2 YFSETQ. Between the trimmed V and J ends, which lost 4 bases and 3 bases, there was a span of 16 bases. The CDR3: CASSPYGTHYTGELFF. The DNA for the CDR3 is TGCGCCAGCAGCCCTTACGGGACTCATTACACCGGGGAGCTGTTTTTT.

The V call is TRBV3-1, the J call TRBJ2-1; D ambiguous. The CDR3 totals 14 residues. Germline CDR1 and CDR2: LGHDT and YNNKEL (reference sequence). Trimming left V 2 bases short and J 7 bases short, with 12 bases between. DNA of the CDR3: TGTGCCAGCAGCCAAACACCCTTCCATAATGAGCAGTTCTTC. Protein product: CASSQTPFHNEQFF.

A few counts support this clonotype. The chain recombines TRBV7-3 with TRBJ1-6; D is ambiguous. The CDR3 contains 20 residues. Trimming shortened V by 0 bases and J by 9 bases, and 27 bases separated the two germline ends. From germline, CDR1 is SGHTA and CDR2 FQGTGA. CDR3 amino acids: CASSLTGMFSDGFISSPLHF. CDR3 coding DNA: TGTGCCAGCAGCTTAACAGGGATGTTTTCCGACGGTTTTATCTCTTCACCCCTCCACTTT.